Listed here are 11 T cell receptor beta chains from one sample, sequenced in a study of OX40 agonist ivuxolimab in advanced cancers. TCRdb's table, derived via immunoSEQ multiplex PCR, lists solely in-frame clones and lacks some. The table has about 42,000 clones, 82% seen once. The sample in question was CD4+ or CD8+ T cells sorted from blood, obtained in a trial of the OX40 agonist ivuxolimab. The receptors derive from an adult with an advanced solid tumor such as melanoma, head and neck, liver or kidney cancer.

A single count supports this clone. The chain is built from TRBV7-3 and TRBJ2-3; either TRBD1 or TRBD2 may fit D (5 bases each). Germline V gives CDR1 SGHTA, CDR2 FQGTGA. The CDR3 runs to 13 residues. Trimming took 0 bases from V and 5 from J, leaving 6 bases between them. CDR3 loop: CASSLTRGDTQYF. The DNA for the CDR3 is TGTGCCAGCAGCTTAACGAGGGGAGATACGCAGTATTTT.

A few counts support this clone. The same CDR3 is also encoded by other DNA sequences in this sample. V usage is TRBV11-2 and J usage is TRBJ2-1, with D tentatively TRBD1 or TRBD2 (6 bases each). V lost 5 bases and J lost 0, with 11 bases in between. Looked up from germline, CDR1 is SGHAT and CDR2 is FQNNGV. The CDR3 has 15 residues. The CDR3 protein is CASSPRDNSYNEQFF. The CDR3 DNA is TGTGCCAGCAGCCCGCGGGACAACTCCTACAATGAGCAGTTCTTC.

The V and J genes are TRBV7-9 and TRBJ2-5, with D unresolved. This CDR3 is 13 amino acids long. Germline V gene lookup returns CDR1 SEHNR and CDR2 FQNEAQ (reference sequence). With 0 bases removed from V and 5 bases from J, the gap between germline ends came to 7 bases. The CDR3 DNA follows: TGTGCCAGCAGCTTAGCTGGCGTGGAGACCCAGTACTTC. Encoded protein: CASSLAGVETQYF.

This rearrangement joins TRBV30 to TRBJ1-2; D not resolved. V was shortened by 3 bases and J by 3 bases, with 8 bases between the two germline ends. Germline-derived CDR1 and CDR2 are GTSNPN and SVGIG (reference sequence). The CDR3 contains 12 residues. The CDR3 DNA reads as TGTGCCTGGAGCCTCGGGGACTATGGCTACACCTTC. Translating gives CAWSLGDYGYTF. Filled out from reference TRBV30 and TRBJ1-2, the complete variable domain reads SQTIHQWPATLVQPVGSPLSLECTVEGTSNPNLYWYRQAAGRGLQLLFYSVGIGQISSEVPQNLSASRPQDRQFILSSKKLLLSDSGFYLCAWSLGDYGYTFGSGTRLTVV.

This clone was seen only a few times. The V call is TRBV28, the J call TRBJ2-7; 14 nucleotides agree with TRBD2. The CDR3 totals 15 residues. V was pared by 6 bases and J by 7 bases, with 8 bases of the junction left unmatched. Per the germline V gene, CDR1 is MDHEN and CDR2 is SYDVKM. The CDR3 is CASRKGLAGDHEQYF. CDR3 nucleotide sequence: TGTGCCAGCAGAAAGGGACTAGCGGGAGATCATGAGCAGTACTTC.

The chain recombines TRBV4-3 with TRBJ1-2; weak D call: TRBD1 (5 bases). The CDR3 contains 14 residues. V was trimmed by 0 bases and J by 4 bases, leaving 9 bases between them. Germline CDR1 is LGHNA and CDR2 is YSLEER. CDR3 sequence: CASSQERGAYGYTF. DNA of the CDR3: TGCGCCAGCAGCCAAGAAAGAGGGGCCTATGGCTACACCTTC.

There are a few counts of this clone. This chain uses TRBV10-3 with TRBJ1-4; 10 nucleotides agree with TRBD1. This CDR3 is built from 12 residues. V lost 8 bases to trimming and J lost 6 bases; unmatched junction nucleotides: 0. Germline V CDR1 and CDR2: ENHRY, SYGVKD. The CDR3 DNA is TGTGCCATCGGGACAGGGGATGAAAAACTGTTTTTT. The encoded protein is CAIGTGDEKLFF.

The V call is TRBV10-3, the J call TRBJ2-5; weak D call: TRBD1 (6 bases). The tail of the sequence fits TRBJ2-7 better, so the J call may be wrong. The CDR3 contains 16 residues. Germline CDR1 is ENHRY and CDR2 is SYGVKD. In DNA, the CDR3 is TGTGCCATCAGTGTCGAATTTAACAGGGACTCCTACGAGCAGTACTTC. Its protein is CAISVEFNRDSYEQYF.

V is TRBV28 and J is TRBJ2-1; D may be TRBD2 (5 bases). Germline CDR1 and CDR2: MDHEN and SYDVKM. The CDR3 runs to 14 residues. Deletions cut 7 bases from V and 0 bases from J, with 10 bases between. CDR3 sequence (DNA): TGTGCCAGCAAAAGCGCGGGCTCCTACAATGAGCAGTTCTTC. Amino acids: CASKSAGSYNEQFF.

This chain joins TRBV7-9 and TRBJ2-7, with 9 bases aligning to TRBD1. The trim removed 3 bases at V and 3 bases at J, leaving 6 bases unmatched. The CDR3 is made up of 15 amino acids. Germline CDR1 is SEHNR and CDR2 is FQNEAQ (reference sequence). The CDR3 nucleotides read TGTGCCAGCAGCTTGGGACAGGGTGGGGTCTACGAGCAGTACTTC. Its translation: CASSLGQGGVYEQYF.

The chain is built from TRBV7-9 and TRBJ2-2; TRBD2 aligns across 13 bases. Germline CDR1 is SEHNR and CDR2 is FQNEAQ (reference sequence). The CDR3 consists of 17 residues. V was pared by 5 bases and J by 3 bases, with 6 bases of the junction left unmatched. The CDR3 loop reads CASSHGLAGVDTGELFF. CDR3 DNA sequence: TGTGCCAGCAGCCACGGACTAGCGGGAGTTGACACCGGGGAGCTGTTTTTT.